This TCR beta chain was found in a study of shared clonotypes between healthy human individuals. The method was immunoSEQ multiplex PCR; TCRdb's version includes in-frame clones alone and lacks a portion of them. The profile covers about 2.1 million clones, with just under 95% appearing a single time and around 1.8% taken by the ten largest. The V and J ends lost 3 bases and 4 bases respectively, with 28 bases between them. There are 19 residues in the CDR3. Germline V gene data show CDR1 as GTSNPN and CDR2 as SVGIG (reference sequence). Positive CCR7 selection of CD45RO-negative cells yielded the naive CD8 cells, and terminally differentiated effector memory CD45RA+ cells were excluded.

This clonotype originated in a man between 18 and 35 years old in good health. Some clones in this sample may be carry-over from other donors' samples. This rearrangement joins TRBV30 to TRBJ1-3, with D possibly TRBD1 on 5 matching bases. The sequencing sample was made of naive CD8+ T cells from PBMCs. CDR3 DNA sequence: TGTGCCTGGAGCTCCCCATTCTACGGGGGGTCGTTTGCCGGAAACACCATATATTTT. Its protein product is CAWSSPFYGGSFAGNTIYF.